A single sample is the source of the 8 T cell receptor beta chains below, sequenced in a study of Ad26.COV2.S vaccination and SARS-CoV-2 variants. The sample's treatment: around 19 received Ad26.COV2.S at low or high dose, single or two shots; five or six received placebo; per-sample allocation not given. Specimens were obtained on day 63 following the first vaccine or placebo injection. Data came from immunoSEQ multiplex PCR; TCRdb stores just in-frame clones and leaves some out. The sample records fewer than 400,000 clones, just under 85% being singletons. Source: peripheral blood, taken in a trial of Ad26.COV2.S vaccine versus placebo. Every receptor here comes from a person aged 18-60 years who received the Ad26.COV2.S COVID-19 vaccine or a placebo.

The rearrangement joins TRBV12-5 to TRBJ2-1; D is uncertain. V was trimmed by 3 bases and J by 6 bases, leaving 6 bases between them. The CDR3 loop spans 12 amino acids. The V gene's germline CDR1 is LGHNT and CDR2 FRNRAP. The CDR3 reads CASGLDLNEQFF. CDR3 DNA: TGTGCTAGTGGTTTAGACCTCAATGAGCAGTTCTTC. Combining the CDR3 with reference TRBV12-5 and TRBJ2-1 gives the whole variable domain DARVTQTPRHKVTEMGQEVTMRCQPILGHNTVFWYRQTMMQGLELLAYFRNRAPLDDSGMPKDRFSAEMPDATLATLKIQPSEPRDSAVYFCASGLDLNEQFFGPGTRLTVL.

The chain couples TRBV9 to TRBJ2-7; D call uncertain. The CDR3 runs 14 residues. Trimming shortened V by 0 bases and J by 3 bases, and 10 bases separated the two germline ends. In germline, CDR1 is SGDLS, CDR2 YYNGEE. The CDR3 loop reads CASSVGVGFYEQYF. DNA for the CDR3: TGTGCCAGCAGCGTAGGGGTAGGATTCTACGAGCAGTACTTC.

The DNA of the CDR3 is TGTGCCAGCAGCCAAACAACAAGCACTGAAGCTTTCTTT. It specifies CASSQTTSTEAFF. V usage is TRBV3-1 (or the pseudogene TRBV3-2) and J usage is TRBJ1-1; no clear D gene. Germline values: CDR1 LGHDT, CDR2 YNNKEL (reference sequence). Trimming took off 2 bases at V and 4 bases at J, with 8 bases between the two ends. The CDR3 is 13 residues long.

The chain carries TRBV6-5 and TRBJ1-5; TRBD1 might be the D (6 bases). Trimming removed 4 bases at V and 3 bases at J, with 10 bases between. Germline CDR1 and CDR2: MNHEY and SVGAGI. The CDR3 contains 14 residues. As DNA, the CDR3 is TGTGCCAGCAGTTTGGACAGAAACAATCAGCCCCAGCATTTT. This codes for CASSLDRNNQPQHF.

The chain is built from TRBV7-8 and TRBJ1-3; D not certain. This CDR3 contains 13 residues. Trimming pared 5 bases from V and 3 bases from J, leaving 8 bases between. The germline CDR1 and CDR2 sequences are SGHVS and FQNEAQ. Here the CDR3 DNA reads TGTGCCAGCAGCGGGCCCGGTGGAAACACCATATATTTT. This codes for CASSGPGGNTIYF.

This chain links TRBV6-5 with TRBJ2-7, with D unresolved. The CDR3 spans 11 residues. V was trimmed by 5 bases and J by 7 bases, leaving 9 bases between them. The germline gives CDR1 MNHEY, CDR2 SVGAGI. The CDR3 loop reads CASSTVWEQYF. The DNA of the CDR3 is TGTGCCAGCAGTACCGTCTGGGAGCAGTACTTC.

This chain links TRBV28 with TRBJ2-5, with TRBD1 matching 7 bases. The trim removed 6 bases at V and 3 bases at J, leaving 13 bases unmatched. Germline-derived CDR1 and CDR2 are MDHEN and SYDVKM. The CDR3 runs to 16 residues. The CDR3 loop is CASSWGTATPEETQYF. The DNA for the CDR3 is TGTGCCAGCAGCTGGGGGACAGCCACACCCGAAGAGACCCAGTACTTC.

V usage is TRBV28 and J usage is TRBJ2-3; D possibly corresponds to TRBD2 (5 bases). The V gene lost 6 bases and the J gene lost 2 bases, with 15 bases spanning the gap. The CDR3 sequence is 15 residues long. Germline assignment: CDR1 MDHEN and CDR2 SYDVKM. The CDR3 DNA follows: TGTGCCAGCAGGGGCCAGGACTTGCCCACAGATACGCAGTATTTT. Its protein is CASRGQDLPTDTQYF.